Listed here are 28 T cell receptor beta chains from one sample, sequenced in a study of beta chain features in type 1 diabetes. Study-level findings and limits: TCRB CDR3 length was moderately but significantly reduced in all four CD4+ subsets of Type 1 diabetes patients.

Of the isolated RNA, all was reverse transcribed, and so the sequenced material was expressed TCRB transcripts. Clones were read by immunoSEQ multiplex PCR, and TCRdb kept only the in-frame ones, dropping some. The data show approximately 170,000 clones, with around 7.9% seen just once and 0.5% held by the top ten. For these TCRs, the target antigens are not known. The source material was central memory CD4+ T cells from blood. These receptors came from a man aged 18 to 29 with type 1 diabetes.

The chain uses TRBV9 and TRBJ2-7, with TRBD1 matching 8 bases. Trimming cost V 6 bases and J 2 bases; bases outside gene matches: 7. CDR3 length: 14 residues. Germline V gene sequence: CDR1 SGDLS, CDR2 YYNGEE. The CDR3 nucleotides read TGTGCCAGCATCACACCGGACAGGGCCTACGAGCAGTACTTC. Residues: CASITPDRAYEQYF.

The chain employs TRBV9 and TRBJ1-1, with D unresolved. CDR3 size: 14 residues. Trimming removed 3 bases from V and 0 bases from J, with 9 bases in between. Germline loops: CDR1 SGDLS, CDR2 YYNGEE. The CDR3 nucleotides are TGTGCCAGCAGCGCCGGACTGATGAACACTGAAGCTTTCTTT. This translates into CASSAGLMNTEAFF.

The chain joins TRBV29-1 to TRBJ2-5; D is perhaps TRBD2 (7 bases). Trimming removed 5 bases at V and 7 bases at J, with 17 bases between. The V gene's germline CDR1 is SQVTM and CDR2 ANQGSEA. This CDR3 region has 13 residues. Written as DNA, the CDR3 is TGCAGCGTTATGGGGGGGGCAGGGTTGACCCAGTACTTC. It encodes CSVMGGAGLTQYF.

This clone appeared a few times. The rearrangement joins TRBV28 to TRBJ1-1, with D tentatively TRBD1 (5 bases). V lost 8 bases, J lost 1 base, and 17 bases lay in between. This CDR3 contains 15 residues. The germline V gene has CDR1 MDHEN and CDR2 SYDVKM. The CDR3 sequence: CASYIGGASNTEAFF. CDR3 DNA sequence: TGTGCCAGCTACATCGGAGGGGCTTCGAACACTGAAGCTTTCTTT.

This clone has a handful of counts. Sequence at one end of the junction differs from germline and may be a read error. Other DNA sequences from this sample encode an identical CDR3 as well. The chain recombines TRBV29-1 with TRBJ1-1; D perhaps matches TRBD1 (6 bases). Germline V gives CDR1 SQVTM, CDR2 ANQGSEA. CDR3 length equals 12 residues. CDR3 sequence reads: CSVARGPTEAFF. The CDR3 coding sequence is TGCAGCGTTGCCAGGGGTCCCACTGAGGCTTTCTTT.

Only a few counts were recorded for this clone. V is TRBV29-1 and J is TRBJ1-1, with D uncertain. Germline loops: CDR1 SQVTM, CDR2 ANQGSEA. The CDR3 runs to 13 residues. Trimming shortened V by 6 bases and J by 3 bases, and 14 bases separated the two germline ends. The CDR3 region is CSVLGGWHTEAFF. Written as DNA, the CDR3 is TGCAGCGTCTTAGGCGGGTGGCACACTGAAGCTTTCTTT.

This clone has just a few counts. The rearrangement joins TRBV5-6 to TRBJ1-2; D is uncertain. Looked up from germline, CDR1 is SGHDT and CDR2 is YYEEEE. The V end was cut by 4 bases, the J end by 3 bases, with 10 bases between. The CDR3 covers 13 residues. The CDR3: CASSLDGHYGYTF. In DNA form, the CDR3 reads TGTGCCAGCAGCCTAGACGGCCACTATGGCTACACCTTC.

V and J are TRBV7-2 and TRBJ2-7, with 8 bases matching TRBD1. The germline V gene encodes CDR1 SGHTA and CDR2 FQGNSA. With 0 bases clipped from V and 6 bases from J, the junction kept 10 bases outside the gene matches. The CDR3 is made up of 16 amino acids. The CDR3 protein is CASSLARTGSGGEQYF. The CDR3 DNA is TGTGCCAGCAGCTTAGCCCGGACAGGGTCTGGAGGCGAGCAGTACTTC.

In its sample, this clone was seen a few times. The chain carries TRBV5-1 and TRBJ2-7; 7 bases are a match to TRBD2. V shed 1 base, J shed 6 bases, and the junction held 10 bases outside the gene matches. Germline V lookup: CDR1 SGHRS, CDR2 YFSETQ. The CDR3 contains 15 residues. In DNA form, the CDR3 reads TGCGCCAGCAGCTTGCTAGCGGCGGCCGGGGGCGAGCAGTACTTC. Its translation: CASSLLAAAGGEQYF.

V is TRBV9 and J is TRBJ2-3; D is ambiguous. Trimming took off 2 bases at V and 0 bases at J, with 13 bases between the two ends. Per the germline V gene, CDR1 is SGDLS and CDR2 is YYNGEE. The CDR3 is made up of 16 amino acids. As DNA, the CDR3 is TGTGCCAGCAGCGTTACCAGTTTTATTAGCACAGATACGCAGTATTTT. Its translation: CASSVTSFISTDTQYF.

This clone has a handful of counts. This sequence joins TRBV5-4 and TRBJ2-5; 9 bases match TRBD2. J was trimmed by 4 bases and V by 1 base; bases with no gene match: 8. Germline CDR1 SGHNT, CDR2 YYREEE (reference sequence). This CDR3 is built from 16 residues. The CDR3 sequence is CASSLSVAGVGETQYF. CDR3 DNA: TGTGCCAGCAGCTTGTCGGTAGCGGGAGTGGGAGAGACCCAGTACTTC.

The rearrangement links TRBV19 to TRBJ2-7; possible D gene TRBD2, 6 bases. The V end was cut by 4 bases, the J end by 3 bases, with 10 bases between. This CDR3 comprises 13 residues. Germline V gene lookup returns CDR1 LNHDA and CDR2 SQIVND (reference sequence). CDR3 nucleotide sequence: TGTGCCAGTAGTAGATCGGGACTCTACGAGCAGTACTTC. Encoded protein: CASSRSGLYEQYF.

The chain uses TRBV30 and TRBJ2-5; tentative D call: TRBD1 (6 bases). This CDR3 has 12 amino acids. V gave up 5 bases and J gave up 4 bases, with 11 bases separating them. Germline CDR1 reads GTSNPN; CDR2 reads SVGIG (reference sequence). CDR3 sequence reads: CAWGSRGETQYF. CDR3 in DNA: TGTGCCTGGGGCAGCAGGGGAGAGACCCAGTACTTC.

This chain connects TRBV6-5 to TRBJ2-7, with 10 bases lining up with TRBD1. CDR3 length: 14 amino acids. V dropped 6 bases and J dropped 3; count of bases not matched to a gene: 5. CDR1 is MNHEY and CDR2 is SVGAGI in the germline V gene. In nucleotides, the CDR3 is TGTGCCAGCAGCATCCGGGACAGGGGCTACGAGCAGTACTTC. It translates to CASSIRDRGYEQYF.

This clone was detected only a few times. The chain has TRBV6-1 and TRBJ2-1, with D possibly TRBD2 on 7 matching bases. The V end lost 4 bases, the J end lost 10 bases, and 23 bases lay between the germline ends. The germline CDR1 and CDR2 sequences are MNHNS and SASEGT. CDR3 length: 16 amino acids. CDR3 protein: CASSGRGGGVGREQFF. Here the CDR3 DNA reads TGTGCCAGCAGTGGAAGGGGGGGCGGGGTCGGACGCGAGCAGTTCTTC.

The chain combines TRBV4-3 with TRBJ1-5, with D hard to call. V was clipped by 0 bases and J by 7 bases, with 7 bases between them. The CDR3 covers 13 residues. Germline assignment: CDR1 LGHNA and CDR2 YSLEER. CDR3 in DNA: TGCGCCAGCAGCCAAGATGCGAGCCAGCCCCAGCATTTT. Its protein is CASSQDASQPQHF.

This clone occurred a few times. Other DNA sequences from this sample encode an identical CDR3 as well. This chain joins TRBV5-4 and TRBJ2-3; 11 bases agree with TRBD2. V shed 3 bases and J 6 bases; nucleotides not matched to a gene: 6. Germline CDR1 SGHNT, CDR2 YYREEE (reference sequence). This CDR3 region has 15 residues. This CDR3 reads CASSSGTSGPDTQYF. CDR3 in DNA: TGTGCCAGCAGCTCCGGGACTAGCGGACCGGATACGCAGTATTTT.

The CDR3, as DNA: TGCGCCAGCAACCCTGACAGGGGTGGAGATACGCAGTATTTT. It codes for CASNPDRGGDTQYF. The genes are TRBV5-1 and TRBJ2-3; 8 bases map to TRBD1. The CDR3 is 14 amino acids. Trimming cost V 6 bases and J 5 bases; bases outside gene matches: 8. CDR1 SGHRS and CDR2 YFSETQ come from the germline V gene.

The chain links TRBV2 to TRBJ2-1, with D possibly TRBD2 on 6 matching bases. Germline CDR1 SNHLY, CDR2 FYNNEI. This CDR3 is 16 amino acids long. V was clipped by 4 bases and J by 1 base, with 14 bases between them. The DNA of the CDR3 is TGTGCCAGCAGTGCGCGACTAGTGTGGTCCTACAATGAGCAGTTCTTC. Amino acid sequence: CASSARLVWSYNEQFF.

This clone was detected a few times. Here the CDR3 reads CASSYTGGRANQPQHF. CDR3 DNA sequence: TGTGCCAGTAGTTATACAGGGGGCCGAGCTAATCAGCCCCAGCATTTT. This sequence joins TRBV19 and TRBJ1-5, with 9 bases fitting TRBD1. Losses at the gene ends were 5 bases for V and 4 bases for J; bases not matched to a gene: 9. CDR1 is LNHDA and CDR2 is SQIVND in the germline V gene (reference sequence). CDR3 length equals 16 residues.

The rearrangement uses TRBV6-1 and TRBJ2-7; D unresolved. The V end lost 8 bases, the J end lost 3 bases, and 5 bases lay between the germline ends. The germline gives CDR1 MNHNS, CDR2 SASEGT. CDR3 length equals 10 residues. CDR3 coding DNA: TGTGCCAGCCAGGACTACGAGCAGTACTTC. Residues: CASQDYEQYF.

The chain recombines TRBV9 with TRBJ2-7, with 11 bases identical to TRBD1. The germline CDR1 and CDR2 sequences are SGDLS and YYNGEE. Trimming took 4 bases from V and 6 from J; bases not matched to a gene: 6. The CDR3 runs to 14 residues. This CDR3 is CASSLPGTGGEQYF. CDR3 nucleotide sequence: TGTGCCAGCAGCCTTCCCGGGACAGGGGGCGAGCAGTACTTC.

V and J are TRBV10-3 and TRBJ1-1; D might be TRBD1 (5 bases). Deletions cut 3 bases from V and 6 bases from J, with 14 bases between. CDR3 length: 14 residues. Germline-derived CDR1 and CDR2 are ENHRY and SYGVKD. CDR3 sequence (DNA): TGTGCCATCAGTGAAGGGGTAAGGGATCCTGAAGCTTTCTTT. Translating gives CAISEGVRDPEAFF.

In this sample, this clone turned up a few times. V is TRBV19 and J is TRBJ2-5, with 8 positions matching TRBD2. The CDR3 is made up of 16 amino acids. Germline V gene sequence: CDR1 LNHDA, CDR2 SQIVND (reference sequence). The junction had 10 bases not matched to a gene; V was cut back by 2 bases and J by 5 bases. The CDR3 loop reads CASSIQSGGGLETQYF. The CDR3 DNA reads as TGTGCCAGTAGTATACAATCCGGGGGGGGTCTCGAGACCCAGTACTTC.

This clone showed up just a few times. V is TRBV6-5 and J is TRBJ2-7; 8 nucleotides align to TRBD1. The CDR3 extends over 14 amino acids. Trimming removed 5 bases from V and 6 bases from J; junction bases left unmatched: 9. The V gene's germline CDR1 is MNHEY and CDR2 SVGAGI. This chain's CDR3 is CASSRSGQGSEQYF. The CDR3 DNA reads TGTGCCAGCAGTCGCTCAGGACAGGGATCCGAGCAGTACTTC.

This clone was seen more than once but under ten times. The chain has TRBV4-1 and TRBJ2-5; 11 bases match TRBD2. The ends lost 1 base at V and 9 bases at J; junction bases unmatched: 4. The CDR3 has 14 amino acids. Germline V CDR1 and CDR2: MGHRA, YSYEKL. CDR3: CASSQGLAGGAQYF. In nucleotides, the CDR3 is TGCGCCAGCAGCCAAGGATTAGCGGGAGGGGCCCAGTACTTC.

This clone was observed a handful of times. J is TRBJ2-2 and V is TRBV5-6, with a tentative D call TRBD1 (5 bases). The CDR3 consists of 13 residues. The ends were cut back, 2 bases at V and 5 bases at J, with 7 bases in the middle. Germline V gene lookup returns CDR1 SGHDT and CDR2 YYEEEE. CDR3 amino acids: CASSLGVTGELFF. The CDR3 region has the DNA TGTGCCAGCAGCTTAGGGGTGACCGGGGAGCTGTTTTTT.

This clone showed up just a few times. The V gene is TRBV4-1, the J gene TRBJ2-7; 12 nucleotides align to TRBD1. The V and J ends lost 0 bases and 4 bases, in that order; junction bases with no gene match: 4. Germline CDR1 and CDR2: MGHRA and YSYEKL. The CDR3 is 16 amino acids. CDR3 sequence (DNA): TGCGCCAGCAGCCAAGATGGGGACAGGGGGCGATACGAGCAGTACTTC. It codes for CASSQDGDRGRYEQYF.